This entry concerns a single TCR beta chain. These data belong to a study of shared T cell receptors in the human thymus. The repertoire was sequenced with immunoSEQ multiplex PCR; TCRdb's copy has only in-frame clones and lacks some. Found here are hundreds of thousands of clones, roughly 90% of them singletons; the top ten hold 0.0095% to 0.011%. The V and J ends lost 5 bases and 2 bases, in that order; junction bases with no gene match: 5. Germline V gene data show CDR1 as MDHEN and CDR2 as SYDVKM. The CDR3 has 14 amino acids. This sample also appeared in a second study, on human thymus T cells. That work contributes: Resections that were taken during corrective heart surgery supplied the thymus tissue. Thymic and blood repertoires appeared to show biased V and J gene usage. Unrelated individuals reportedly shared highly overlapping thymic TCR repertoires.

This sequence was found in a boy less than two years old with a congenital heart defect. This rearrangement joins TRBV28 to TRBJ2-7, with 8 bases matching TRBD1. Sequenced sample: thymocytes. The CDR3 protein is CASSTPGGAYEQYF. The CDR3 coding sequence is TGTGCCAGCAGTACGCCAGGGGGCGCCTACGAGCAGTACTTC.